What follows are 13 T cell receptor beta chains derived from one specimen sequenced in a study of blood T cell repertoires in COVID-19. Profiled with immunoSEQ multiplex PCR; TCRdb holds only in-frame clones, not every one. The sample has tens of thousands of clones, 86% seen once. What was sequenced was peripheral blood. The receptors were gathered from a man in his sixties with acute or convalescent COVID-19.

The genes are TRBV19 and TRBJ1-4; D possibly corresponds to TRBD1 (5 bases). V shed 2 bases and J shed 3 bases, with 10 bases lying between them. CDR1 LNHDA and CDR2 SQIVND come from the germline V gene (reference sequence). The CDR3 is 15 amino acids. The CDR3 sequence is CASSIRRGSNEKLFF. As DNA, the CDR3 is TGTGCCAGTAGTATACGAAGGGGTTCTAATGAAAAACTGTTTTTT.

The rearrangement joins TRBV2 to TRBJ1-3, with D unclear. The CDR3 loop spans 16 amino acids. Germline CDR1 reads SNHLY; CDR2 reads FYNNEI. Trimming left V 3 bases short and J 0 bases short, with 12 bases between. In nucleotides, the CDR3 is TGTGCCAGCAGTGAGGGCACCGCAGTCTCTGGAAACACCATATATTTT. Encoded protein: CASSEGTAVSGNTIYF.

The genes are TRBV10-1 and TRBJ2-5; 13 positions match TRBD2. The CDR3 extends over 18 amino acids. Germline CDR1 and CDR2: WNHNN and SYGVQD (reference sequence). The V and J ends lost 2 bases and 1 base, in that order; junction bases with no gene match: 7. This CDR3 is CASSESSGLAGIQETQYF. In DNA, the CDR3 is TGCGCCAGCAGTGAGAGTTCGGGACTAGCGGGGATCCAAGAGACCCAGTACTTC.

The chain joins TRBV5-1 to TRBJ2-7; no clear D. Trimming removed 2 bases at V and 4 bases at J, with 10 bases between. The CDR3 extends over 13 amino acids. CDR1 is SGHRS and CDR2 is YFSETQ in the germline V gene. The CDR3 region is CASSLVSGYEQYF. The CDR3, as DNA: TGCGCCAGCAGCTTAGTGTCCGGGTACGAGCAGTACTTC.

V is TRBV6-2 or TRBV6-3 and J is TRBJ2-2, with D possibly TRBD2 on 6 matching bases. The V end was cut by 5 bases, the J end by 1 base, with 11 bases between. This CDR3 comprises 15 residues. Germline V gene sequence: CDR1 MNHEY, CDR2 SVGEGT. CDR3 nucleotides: TGTGCCAGCAGTCGCGGGACTGGGAACACCGGGGAGCTGTTTTTT. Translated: CASSRGTGNTGELFF.

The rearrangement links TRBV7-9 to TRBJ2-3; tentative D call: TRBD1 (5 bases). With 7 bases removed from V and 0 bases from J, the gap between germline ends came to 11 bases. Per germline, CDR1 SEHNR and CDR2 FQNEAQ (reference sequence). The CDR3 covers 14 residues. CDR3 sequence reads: CASKQGPSTDTQYF. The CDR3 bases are TGTGCCAGCAAGCAGGGTCCTAGCACAGATACGCAGTATTTT.

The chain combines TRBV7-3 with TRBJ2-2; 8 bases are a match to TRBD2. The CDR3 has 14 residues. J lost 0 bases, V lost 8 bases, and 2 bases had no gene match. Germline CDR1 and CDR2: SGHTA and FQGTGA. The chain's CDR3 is CASGAGANTGELFF. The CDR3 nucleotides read TGTGCCAGCGGAGCGGGGGCGAACACCGGGGAGCTGTTTTTT.

In DNA form, the CDR3 reads TGTGCCACCAGTGATACAACAGGAGATGGCTACACCTTC. Protein: CATSDTTGDGYTF. V and J are TRBV24-1 and TRBJ1-2; weak D call: TRBD1 (5 bases). Trimming removed 3 bases from V and 6 bases from J, with 10 bases in between. From germline, CDR1 is KGHDR and CDR2 SFDVKD. The CDR3 length is 13 residues.

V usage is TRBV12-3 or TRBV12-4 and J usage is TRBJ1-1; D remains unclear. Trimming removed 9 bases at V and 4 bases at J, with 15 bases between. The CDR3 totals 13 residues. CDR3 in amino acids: CASGYGEGTEAFF. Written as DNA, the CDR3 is TGTGCCAGTGGGTATGGGGAGGGCACTGAAGCTTTCTTT.

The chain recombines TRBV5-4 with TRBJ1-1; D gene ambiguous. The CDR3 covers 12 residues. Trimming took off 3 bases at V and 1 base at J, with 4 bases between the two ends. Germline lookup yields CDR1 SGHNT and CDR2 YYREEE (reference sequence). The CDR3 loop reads CASSSWNTEAFF. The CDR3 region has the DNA TGTGCCAGCAGCTCCTGGAACACTGAAGCTTTCTTT.

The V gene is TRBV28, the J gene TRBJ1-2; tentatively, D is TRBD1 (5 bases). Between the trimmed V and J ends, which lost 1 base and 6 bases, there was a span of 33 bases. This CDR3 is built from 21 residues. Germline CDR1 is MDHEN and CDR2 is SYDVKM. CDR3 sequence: CASSLFGSRGYRVRGGNGYTF. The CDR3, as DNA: TGTGCCAGCAGTTTATTCGGTAGCCGCGGGTACCGGGTCCGGGGGGGTAATGGCTACACCTTC.

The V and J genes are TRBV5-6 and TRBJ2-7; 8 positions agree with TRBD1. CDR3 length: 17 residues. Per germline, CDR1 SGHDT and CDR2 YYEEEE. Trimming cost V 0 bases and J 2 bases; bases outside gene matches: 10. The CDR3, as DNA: TGTGCCAGCAGCTTGGCCGGGCGCCAGGGGGCAACCTACGAGCAGTACTTC. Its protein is CASSLAGRQGATYEQYF.

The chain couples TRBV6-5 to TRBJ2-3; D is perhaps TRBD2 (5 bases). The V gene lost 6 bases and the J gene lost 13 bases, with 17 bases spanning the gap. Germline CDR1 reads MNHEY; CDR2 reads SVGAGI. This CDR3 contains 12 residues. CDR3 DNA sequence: TGTGCCAGCAGGGACTCGAGAAGGTGGGAGTATTTT. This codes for CASRDSRRWEYF.